Listed here are 24 T cell receptor beta chains from one sample, sequenced in a study of blood T cell repertoires in COVID-19. Sequenced by immunoSEQ multiplex PCR; TCRdb stores in-frame clones only, minus some. This table has about 27,000 clones, approximately 66% appearing once. Sequencing input: peripheral blood. These receptors originate from a man in his sixties with active or convalescent COVID-19.

The chain links TRBV5-5 to TRBJ2-7; tentative D call: TRBD2 (5 bases). This CDR3 is built from 16 residues. Trimming cost V 2 bases and J 0 bases, with 15 bases left between them. Per germline, CDR1 SGHKS and CDR2 YYEKEE (reference sequence). The CDR3 region has the DNA TGTGCCAGCAGCTTCCGCGGGCGGACTGACTCCTACGAGCAGTACTTC. Its translation: CASSFRGRTDSYEQYF.

The V call is TRBV6-1, the J call TRBJ1-1, with D unresolved. The CDR3 is 12 amino acids. Germline V lookup: CDR1 MNHNS, CDR2 SASEGT. V was clipped by 2 bases and J by 10 bases, with 11 bases between them. The CDR3 protein is CASSESFRGAFF. Here the CDR3 DNA reads TGTGCCAGCAGTGAAAGCTTCCGAGGAGCTTTCTTT.

The table lists this clone with a count of one. This chain links TRBV9 with TRBJ2-7; the match to TRBD1 covers 7 bases. The CDR3 contains 14 residues. V lost 3 bases and J lost 6; bases outside the gene matches: 9. In germline, CDR1 is SGDLS, CDR2 YYNGEE. The CDR3 DNA reads as TGTGCCAGCAGCGCAGGTTTTAGGGGGCTCGAGCAGTACTTC. Translation: CASSAGFRGLEQYF.

This clone was detected only a few times. This chain links TRBV28 with TRBJ2-1; 7 bases fit TRBD1. Per the germline V gene, CDR1 is MDHEN and CDR2 is SYDVKM. CDR3 length: 15 amino acids. The trim removed 5 bases at V and 4 bases at J, leaving 8 bases unmatched. CDR3 sequence: CASSPGQIVYNEQFF. Here the CDR3 DNA reads TGTGCCAGCAGTCCGGGACAGATAGTTTACAATGAGCAGTTCTTC.

The rearrangement uses TRBV10-3 and TRBJ2-2, with D uncertain. CDR1 is ENHRY, CDR2 SYGVKD, per germline. The V end lost 8 bases, the J end lost 6 bases, and 22 bases lay between the germline ends. This CDR3 comprises 16 residues. For the CDR3, the DNA is TGTGCCATCGGAGTCCAGACCCGAACGTCCCCCGGGGAGCTGTTTTTT. Protein sequence: CAIGVQTRTSPGELFF.

The CDR3 here is CASSPPSGGRWAYGYTF. The CDR3 DNA is TGTGCCAGCTCACCACCCTCAGGAGGACGGTGGGCCTATGGCTACACCTTC. V gene TRBV18 combines with J gene TRBJ1-2; D remains unclear. There are 17 residues in the CDR3. V was pared by 0 bases and J by 4 bases, with 18 bases between. CDR1 and CDR2 from the germline V gene are KGHSH and LQKENI.

The rearrangement joins TRBV13 to TRBJ2-3; 9 bases fit TRBD1. V gave up 5 bases and J gave up 0 bases; unmatched junction bases: 6. This CDR3 is 16 amino acids long. Germline V CDR1 and CDR2: PRHDT, FYEKMQ (reference sequence). CDR3 sequence: CASSIQQGASTDTQYF. CDR3 coding DNA: TGTGCCAGCAGCATACAACAGGGGGCCAGCACAGATACGCAGTATTTT.

The genes are TRBV7-2 and TRBJ1-2, with 7 bases that match TRBD1. The length of the CDR3 is 13 residues. Germline values: CDR1 SGHTA, CDR2 FQGNSA. V gave up 3 bases and J gave up 5 bases; unmatched junction bases: 3. In DNA form, the CDR3 reads TGTGCCAGCAGCTTGGGGACAGTGTATGGCTACACCTTC. As protein: CASSLGTVYGYTF.

This clone was seen more than once but under ten times. The CDR3 DNA reads TGTGCCAGCAGCCCCGGTCTGCGGTCTTCCGGTGAAGCTTTCTTT. It codes for CASSPGLRSSGEAFF. The chain uses TRBV11-2 and TRBJ1-1, with unresolved D. Trimming left V 5 bases short and J 7 bases short, with 20 bases between. The CDR3 is made up of 15 amino acids. Germline V gene data show CDR1 as SGHAT and CDR2 as FQNNGV.

As DNA, the CDR3 is TGCGCCAGCAGCCGACAGGGGAGCTCCTACGAGCAGTACTTC. It yields the protein CASSRQGSSYEQYF. The chain carries TRBV5-1 and TRBJ2-7; TRBD1 matches at 8 bases. With V trimmed by 4 bases and J by 0 bases, 3 bases remained unmatched. The CDR3 is 14 amino acids. The V gene's germline CDR1 is SGHRS and CDR2 YFSETQ.

This clone has a single count. The rearrangement links TRBV5-1 to TRBJ2-2; possible D gene TRBD1, 5 bases. Trimming stripped 5 bases from V and 1 base from J, with 12 bases between. The CDR3 sequence is 15 residues long. Looked up from germline, CDR1 is SGHRS and CDR2 is YFSETQ. Here the CDR3 DNA reads TGCGCCAGCAGTCCGAAAACAGGGAACACCGGGGAGCTGTTTTTT. It specifies CASSPKTGNTGELFF.

This CDR3 is CASKTLAGGRGTDTQYF. CDR3 DNA: TGTGCCAGCAAAACCCTAGCGGGGGGGCGGGGCACAGATACGCAGTATTTT. The V call is TRBV28, the J call TRBJ2-3, with 12 nucleotides matching TRBD2. The germline V gene has CDR1 MDHEN and CDR2 SYDVKM. Trimming cost V 7 bases and J 1 base; bases outside gene matches: 9. CDR3 size: 17 residues.

This chain joins TRBV9 and TRBJ2-3; the D gene is possibly TRBD1 (5 bases). The CDR3 is 18 amino acids. CDR1 is SGDLS and CDR2 is YYNGEE in the germline V gene. Trimming stripped 0 bases from V and 6 bases from J, with 23 bases between. The DNA of the CDR3 is TGTGCCAGCAGCGTAGGCTTTTCGGCGTCAGGACAAGTGGATACGCAGTATTTT. Translating it yields CASSVGFSASGQVDTQYF.

By frequency in the sample, this clone is medium-sized (0.01 to 0.1%). The chain is built from TRBV7-8 and TRBJ1-3; TRBD1 matches 7 bases. Germline values: CDR1 SGHVS, CDR2 FQNEAQ. CDR3 size: 17 residues. J lost 2 bases, V lost 1 base, and 8 bases had no gene match. The CDR3 region has the DNA TGTGCCAGCAGCTTAGGGACCGTCAGGGGGACTGGAAACACCATATATTTT. Translating gives CASSLGTVRGTGNTIYF. Drawing the rest from reference TRBV7-8 and TRBJ1-3, the complete variable domain is GAGVSQSPRYKVAKRGQDVALRCDPISGHVSLFWYQQALGQGPEFLTYFQNEAQLDKSGLPSDRFFAERPEGSVSTLKIQRTQQEDSAVYLCASSLGTVRGTGNTIYFGEGSWLTVV.

The genes are TRBV6-6 and TRBJ1-1, with D unclear. V lost 7 bases to trimming and J lost 1 base, with 19 bases between them. Germline V gene data show CDR1 as MNHNY and CDR2 as SVGAGI (reference sequence). The CDR3 is 16 amino acids. DNA for the CDR3: TGTGCCAGCACTCCCTCTCGGGGTCCCGGGAACACTGAAGCTTTCTTT. Amino acids: CASTPSRGPGNTEAFF.

The chain combines TRBV7-9 with TRBJ1-1; a possible D gene is TRBD1 (5 bases). This CDR3 is built from 15 residues. Germline lookup yields CDR1 SEHNR and CDR2 FQNEAQ (reference sequence). The V gene lost 1 base and the J gene lost 1 base, with 10 bases spanning the gap. This chain's CDR3 is CASSLVAGPNTEAFF. CDR3 DNA sequence: TGTGCCAGCAGCTTAGTGGCAGGGCCGAACACTGAAGCTTTCTTT.

This clone has only a few counts. This chain links TRBV6-5 with TRBJ2-1, with 10 bases that match TRBD2. CDR1 is MNHEY and CDR2 is SVGAGI in the germline V gene. Trimming at V came to 6 bases and at J to 6 bases, leaving 5 bases not matched to a gene. The CDR3 sequence is 14 residues long. The CDR3 nucleotides read TGTGCCAGCAGGCCTAGCGGGAGTGGCAATGAGCAGTTCTTC. Translating gives CASRPSGSGNEQFF.

The chain joins TRBV27 to TRBJ1-5; D remains unclear. There are 15 residues in the CDR3. Germline-derived CDR1 and CDR2 are MNHEY and SMNVEV (reference sequence). V dropped 6 bases and J dropped 3 bases, with 15 bases sitting between them. The CDR3: CASSLLAGNNQPQHF. The CDR3 DNA reads as TGTGCCAGCAGCCTTCTGGCGGGGAACAATCAGCCCCAGCATTTT.

The chain couples TRBV7-9 to TRBJ2-7; 10 positions agree with TRBD1. The CDR3 totals 15 residues. The trim removed 1 base at V and 3 bases at J, leaving 3 bases unmatched. Per germline, CDR1 SEHNR and CDR2 FQNEAQ (reference sequence). The CDR3 loop reads CASSLGTGGIYEQYF. CDR3 sequence (DNA): TGTGCCAGCAGCTTAGGGACAGGGGGTATCTACGAGCAGTACTTC.

The chain carries TRBV7-8 and TRBJ2-1; 8 nucleotides match TRBD1. Germline-derived CDR1 and CDR2 are SGHVS and FQNEAQ. Trimming took 2 bases from V and 15 from J; bases not matched to a gene: 12. This CDR3 has 14 residues. This CDR3 is CASSLNRQGQVGFF. As DNA, the CDR3 is TGTGCCAGCAGCTTAAACCGACAGGGACAGGTTGGGTTCTTC.

The CDR3 DNA follows: TGTGCCAGCAGCAGGAGGGCGGGGGAGAGTGAAAAACTGTTTTTT. Amino acids: CASSRRAGESEKLFF. This chain links TRBV5-6 with TRBJ1-4, with a possible D match to TRBD1 (5 bases). The CDR3 length is 15 residues. Germline V gene lookup returns CDR1 SGHDT and CDR2 YYEEEE. The V gene lost 4 bases and the J gene lost 7 bases, with 17 bases spanning the gap. The entire variable domain, with the rest obtained from reference TRBV5-6 and TRBJ1-4, is as follows: DAGVTQSPTHLIKTRGQQVTLRCSPKSGHDTVSWYQQALGQGPQFIFQYYEEEERQRGNFPDRFSGHQFPNYSSELNVNALLLGDSALYLCASSRRAGESEKLFFGSGTQLSVL.

CDR3 coding DNA: TGTGCCAGCAGCCCCGGACTAGCGGAGATCCGTAGGCCCGGGGAGCTGTTTTTT. It specifies CASSPGLAEIRRPGELFF. The rearrangement uses TRBV14 and TRBJ2-2, with 10 nucleotides matching TRBD2. V lost 4 bases, J lost 6 bases, and 14 bases stayed unmatched. The CDR3 covers 18 residues. Germline values: CDR1 SGHDN, CDR2 FVKESK.

The V call is TRBV7-9, the J call TRBJ1-2, with D possibly TRBD1 on 5 matching bases. V lost 2 bases to trimming and J lost 4 bases, with 11 bases between them. Germline loops: CDR1 SEHNR, CDR2 FQNEAQ (reference sequence). The CDR3 has 14 amino acids. The CDR3 coding sequence is TGTGCCAGCAGCTTAACAGGCTTCCCCTATGGCTACACCTTC. Amino acid sequence: CASSLTGFPYGYTF.

CDR3 bases: TGTGCCAGCAGCCATGGACAGGGACCCCAAGAGACCCAGTACTTC. Translated: CASSHGQGPQETQYF. The chain couples TRBV3-1 (or the pseudogene TRBV3-2) to TRBJ2-5, with 8 bases that match TRBD1. V was clipped by 3 bases and J by 1 base; unmatched bases: 4. The length of the CDR3 is 15 residues. CDR1 is LGHDT, CDR2 YNNKEL, per germline (reference sequence).